The clone carrying this T cell receptor (beta chain) has a handful of counts. Antigen: not known. The CDR3 length is 15 residues. The germline CDR1 and CDR2 sequences are GTSNPN and SVGIG (reference sequence). The J segment lost 2 bases and the V segment lost 4 bases, leaving 11 bases of the junction unmatched. This sample was taken from a study of beta chain features in type 1 diabetes. Regarding the study as a whole: The study found that naive, central memory and Treg TCRB repertoires appeared more similar in patients than in healthy donors.

As every portion of the isolated RNA was reverse transcribed, the sequencing read expressed TCRB transcripts. Profiling relied on immunoSEQ multiplex PCR, and the TCRdb table lists in-frame clones only, not all of them. The sample includes under 200,000 clones, approximately 9.9% of them seen just once. The chain is built from TRBV30 and TRBJ2-7, with 7 bases that match TRBD1. The source is a young woman in good health. The material sequenced was central memory CD4+ T cells from blood. CDR3 protein: CAWNAAGTAAYEQYF. CDR3 sequence (DNA): TGTGCCTGGAATGCGGCCGGGACAGCAGCCTACGAGCAGTACTTC.